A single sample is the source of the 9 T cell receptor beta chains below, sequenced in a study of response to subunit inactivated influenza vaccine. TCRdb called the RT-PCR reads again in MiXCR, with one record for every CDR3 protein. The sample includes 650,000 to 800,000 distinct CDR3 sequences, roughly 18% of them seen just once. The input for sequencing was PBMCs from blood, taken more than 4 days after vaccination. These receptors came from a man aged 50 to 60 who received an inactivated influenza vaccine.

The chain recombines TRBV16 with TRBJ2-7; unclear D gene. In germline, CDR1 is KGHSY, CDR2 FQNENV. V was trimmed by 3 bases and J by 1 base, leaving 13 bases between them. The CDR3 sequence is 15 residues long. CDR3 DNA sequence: TGTGCCAGCAGCCATCTAACAGTAACTTCCTACGAGCAGTACTTC. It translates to CASSHLTVTSYEQYF.

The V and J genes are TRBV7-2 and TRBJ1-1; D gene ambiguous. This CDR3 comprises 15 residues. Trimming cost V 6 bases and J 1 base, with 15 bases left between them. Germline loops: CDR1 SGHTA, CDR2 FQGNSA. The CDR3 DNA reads TGTGCCAGCAGTTTCAGCGGGGTCGGGAACACTGAAGCTTTCTTT. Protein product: CASSFSGVGNTEAFF.

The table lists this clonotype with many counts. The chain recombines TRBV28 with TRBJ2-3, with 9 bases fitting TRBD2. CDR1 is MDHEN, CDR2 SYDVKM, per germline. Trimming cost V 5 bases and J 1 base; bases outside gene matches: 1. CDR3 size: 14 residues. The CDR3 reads CASSASGGTDTQYF. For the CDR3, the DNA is TGTGCCAGCAGTGCTAGCGGGGGCACAGATACGCAGTATTTT.

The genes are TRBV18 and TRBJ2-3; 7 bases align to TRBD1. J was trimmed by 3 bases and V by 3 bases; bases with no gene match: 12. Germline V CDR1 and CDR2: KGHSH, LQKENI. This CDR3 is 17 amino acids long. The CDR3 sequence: CASSPEPTGRGTDTQYF. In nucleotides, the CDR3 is TGTGCCAGCTCACCGGAACCGACAGGGCGAGGGACAGATACGCAGTATTTT.

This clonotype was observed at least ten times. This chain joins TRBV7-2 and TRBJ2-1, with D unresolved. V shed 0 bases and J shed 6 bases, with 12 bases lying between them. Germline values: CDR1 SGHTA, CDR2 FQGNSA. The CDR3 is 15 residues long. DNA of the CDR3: TGTGCCAGCAGCTTAGCAATAGCTGCGATCAATGAGCAGTTCTTC. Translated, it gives CASSLAIAAINEQFF.

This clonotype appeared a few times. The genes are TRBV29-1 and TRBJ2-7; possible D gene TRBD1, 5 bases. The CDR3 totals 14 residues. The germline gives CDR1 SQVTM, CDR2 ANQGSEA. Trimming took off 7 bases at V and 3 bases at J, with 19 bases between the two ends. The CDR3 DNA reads TGCAGCGCTCGAGAGGACACGGCAGGCTACGAGCAGTACTTC. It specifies CSAREDTAGYEQYF.

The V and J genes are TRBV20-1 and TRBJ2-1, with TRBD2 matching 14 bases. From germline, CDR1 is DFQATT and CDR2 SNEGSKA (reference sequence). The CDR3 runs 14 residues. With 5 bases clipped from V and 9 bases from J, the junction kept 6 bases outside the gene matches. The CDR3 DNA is TGCAGTGCTCGACTAGCGGGGGGGCGGGTTGAGCAGTTCTTC. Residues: CSARLAGGRVEQFF.

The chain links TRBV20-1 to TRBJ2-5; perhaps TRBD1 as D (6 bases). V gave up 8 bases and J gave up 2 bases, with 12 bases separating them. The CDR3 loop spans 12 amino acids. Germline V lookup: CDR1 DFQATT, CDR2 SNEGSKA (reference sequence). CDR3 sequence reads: CSSWGRQETQYF. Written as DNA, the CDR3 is TGCAGTAGTTGGGGGCGGCAAGAGACCCAGTACTTC.

CDR3 in DNA: TGTGCCAGCAGCCAAGATGTTCCCGGGGGCGCTGGGGCCAACGTCCTGACTTTC. As protein: CASSQDVPGGAGANVLTF. The V call is TRBV3-1, the J call TRBJ2-6, with D tentatively TRBD1 or TRBD2 (6 bases each). Looked up from germline, CDR1 is LGHDT and CDR2 is YNNKEL (reference sequence). The CDR3 contains 18 residues. The germline V and J ends were trimmed by 0 bases and 2 bases, with 14 bases remaining between them.